This is a list of T cell receptor beta chains from one sample in a study of cytomegalovirus exposure and HLA in healthy donors. TCRdb's table, derived via immunoSEQ multiplex PCR, lists solely in-frame clones and lacks some. Recorded here are approximately 150,000 clones; the top ten clones represent around 1.7%. Sequencing used PBMCs. The origin of the receptors is a woman in her forties or fifties in good health and CMV-seronegative. Each CDR3 is given without its conserved first and last residue. The D gene is left open where the match is weak.

V	D	J	CDR3
TRBV18	-	TRBJ1-5	ASSLEGGDQPQH
TRBV7-8	TRBD2	-	ASSLAGGPGEYEQY
TRBV20-1	-	TRBJ2-5	SAVQETQY
TRBV29-1	-	TRBJ2-1	SGSSSDGSQF
TRBV19	-	TRBJ1-2	ASSRRTVVHGYT
TRBV4-2	TRBD1	TRBJ1-2	ASSIRTGFYGYT
TRBV7-3	-	TRBJ2-1	ASSPLLVNSGEQF
TRBV7-8	TRBD2	TRBJ2-3	ASSFTAGVED
TRBV5-4	TRBD1	TRBJ2-1	ASTIPSDRGRNEQF
TRBV18	TRBD2	TRBJ2-1	ASSRTSGNYNEQF
TRBV9	-	TRBJ2-7	ASSMSTVSYEQY
TRBV4-2	TRBD2	TRBJ2-2	ASSQGLAVNTGELF
TRBV7-3	-	TRBJ2-1	ASSSTGPPGEQF
TRBV9	TRBD1	TRBJ2-7	ASSVARTGGVYEQY
TRBV18	TRBD2	TRBJ2-7	ASSPNSGSYEQY
TRBV6-1	TRBD1	TRBJ1-2	ASSEDRGRAGRGYT
TRBV27	TRBD1	TRBJ2-1	ASSDGTGIYNEQF
TRBV2	TRBD2	TRBJ2-5	ASSPIAGAETQY
TRBV6-5	-	TRBJ2-3	ASRRSGTSTDTQY
TRBV9	-	TRBJ2-1	ASSVGGGVNEQF
TRBV12-5	TRBD1	TRBJ2-3	ASGTGTGHDTQY
TRBV4-2	-	TRBJ2-2	ASSQEASGYTGELF
TRBV29-1	TRBD2	TRBJ2-1	SVVTSGKGEQF
TRBV19	-	TRBJ1-5	ASSAGSYSNQPQH
TRBV18	TRBD1	TRBJ1-5	ASSPTRGQGNQPQH
TRBV28	-	TRBJ2-3	ASNNPGVPDTQY
TRBV5-1	-	TRBJ2-7	ASSLVGPGEQY